The 27 T cell receptor beta chains given below trace back to one sample, sequenced in a study of cytomegalovirus exposure and HLA in healthy donors. PCR employed 60 Vbeta and 13 Jbeta primers. The method was immunoSEQ multiplex PCR; TCRdb's version includes in-frame clones alone and lacks a portion of them. The sample carries about 140,000 clones, 80% recorded once. The sample taken for sequencing was PBMCs. Source of these receptors: a woman between 40 and 55 years old in good health and CMV-seronegative.

This rearrangement joins TRBV30 to TRBJ2-5; 8 bases line up with TRBD2. CDR1 and CDR2 from the germline V gene are GTSNPN and SVGIG (reference sequence). J gave up 5 bases and V 2 bases, and 4 bases lay outside the gene matches. CDR3 length equals 13 residues. The CDR3 loop is CAWSYGGGETQYF. CDR3 nucleotides: TGTGCCTGGAGTTACGGGGGGGGCGAGACCCAGTACTTC. Drawing the rest from reference TRBV30 and TRBJ2-5, the complete variable domain is SQTIHQWPATLVQPVGSPLSLECTVEGTSNPNLYWYRQAAGRGLQLLFYSVGIGQISSEVPQNLSASRPQDRQFILSSKKLLLSDSGFYLCAWSYGGGETQYFGPGTRLLVL.

The CDR3 nucleotides read TGCGCCAGCAGCTTGGAGCCTCAGGCTGCTGAAGCTTTCTTT. Translated: CASSLEPQAAEAFF. V gene TRBV5-1 combines with J gene TRBJ1-1; D unclear. CDR1 is SGHRS, CDR2 YFSETQ, per germline. The CDR3 runs to 14 residues. Trimming pared 0 bases from V and 6 bases from J, leaving 12 bases between.

V gene TRBV10-3 combines with J gene TRBJ2-7; D is undetermined. V dropped 5 bases and J dropped 0 bases, with 14 bases sitting between them. The CDR3 is 15 amino acids. The germline gives CDR1 ENHRY, CDR2 SYGVKD. CDR3 bases: TGTGCCATCAGTTTAGACATGGGTAGCTCCTACGAGCAGTACTTC. This gives the protein CAISLDMGSSYEQYF.

This chain uses TRBV6-5 with TRBJ1-6, with TRBD1 matching 7 bases. Germline assignment: CDR1 MNHEY and CDR2 SVGAGI. V lost 3 bases, J lost 7 bases, and 3 bases stayed unmatched. CDR3 length equals 14 residues. DNA of the CDR3: TGTGCCAGCAGTTATGGGACAGCGAATTCACCCCTCCACTTT. Its translation: CASSYGTANSPLHF.

The chain employs TRBV7-2 and TRBJ2-7, with D tentatively TRBD2 (5 bases). This CDR3 contains 14 residues. V lost 5 bases and J lost 1, with 12 bases in between. CDR1 and CDR2 from the germline V gene are SGHTA and FQGNSA. The CDR3 region is CASSPRLASYEQYF. The CDR3 DNA follows: TGTGCCAGCAGCCCCAGGCTAGCTTCCTACGAGCAGTACTTC.

This chain uses TRBV6-6 with TRBJ1-2, with 7 nucleotides matching TRBD1. This CDR3 comprises 14 residues. The germline gives CDR1 MNHNY, CDR2 SVGAGI (reference sequence). Trimming took 5 bases from V and 6 from J; bases not matched to a gene: 9. CDR3 sequence (DNA): TGTGCCAGCAGTACGCAGGGGGTTACGGATGGCTACACCTTC. It is translated as CASSTQGVTDGYTF.

V is TRBV4-3 and J is TRBJ2-2; D not certain. Germline CDR1 LGHNA, CDR2 YSLEER. The CDR3 extends over 17 amino acids. V shed 3 bases and J shed 2 bases, with 16 bases lying between them. The CDR3: CASSQFLSKFNTGELFF. The CDR3 region has the DNA TGCGCCAGCAGCCAGTTTCTTTCTAAATTCAACACCGGGGAGCTGTTTTTT.

The chain has TRBV6-5 and TRBJ2-7, with D perhaps matching TRBD1 (5 bases). V was trimmed by 2 bases and J by 2 bases, leaving 16 bases between them. The CDR3 totals 16 residues. Germline V lookup: CDR1 MNHEY, CDR2 SVGAGI. CDR3 sequence: CASSYITGHAAYEQYF. As DNA, the CDR3 is TGTGCCAGCAGTTACATAACTGGACACGCGGCCTACGAGCAGTACTTC.

The chain recombines TRBV30 with TRBJ1-1; D unclear. The CDR3 length is 12 residues. V lost 0 bases and J lost 9, with 11 bases in between. Germline values: CDR1 GTSNPN, CDR2 SVGIG (reference sequence). The CDR3 nucleotides are TGTGCCTGGAGTGTCTGGGCGGGGAAAGCTTTCTTT. Its protein product is CAWSVWAGKAFF.

The V gene is TRBV2, the J gene TRBJ2-2; D uncertain. The V and J ends lost 6 bases and 1 base respectively, with 3 bases between them. The CDR3 spans 12 residues. The germline CDR1 and CDR2 sequences are SNHLY and FYNNEI. CDR3 in amino acids: CASSKNTGELFF. CDR3 DNA: TGTGCCAGCAGCAAGAACACCGGGGAGCTGTTTTTT.

The CDR3 here is CASSLPGELPYEQYF. The CDR3 nucleotides are TGTGCCAGCAGTTTACCGGGAGAACTTCCCTACGAGCAGTACTTC. The V gene is TRBV28, the J gene TRBJ2-7; tentatively, D is TRBD2 (6 bases). This CDR3 has 15 residues. Trimming shortened V by 2 bases and J by 2 bases, and 13 bases separated the two germline ends. In germline, CDR1 is MDHEN, CDR2 SYDVKM.

Only one count was recorded for this clone. J is TRBJ2-3 and V is TRBV18; unclear D gene. This CDR3 region has 14 residues. Trimming shortened V by 5 bases and J by 1 base, and 10 bases separated the two germline ends. The germline CDR1 and CDR2 sequences are KGHSH and LQKENI. The CDR3 region is CASSSSQGTDTQYF. DNA of the CDR3: TGTGCCAGCTCATCATCTCAGGGCACAGATACGCAGTATTTT. Combining the CDR3 with reference TRBV18 and TRBJ2-3 gives the whole variable domain NAGVMQNPRHLVRRRGQEARLRCSPMKGHSHVYWYRQLPEEGLKFMVYLQKENIIDESGMPKERFSAEFPKEGPSILRIQQVVRGDSAAYFCASSSSQGTDTQYFGPGTRLTVL.

J is TRBJ2-1 and V is TRBV7-3; TRBD1 matches at 12 bases. Looked up from germline, CDR1 is SGHTA and CDR2 is FQGTGA. The CDR3 has 15 residues. V was clipped by 2 bases and J by 8 bases; unmatched bases: 4. The CDR3 sequence is CASSLGDRGPYEQFF. The CDR3 region has the DNA TGTGCCAGCAGCTTAGGGGACAGGGGGCCATATGAGCAGTTCTTC.

This clone was observed a few times. The rearrangement joins TRBV10-3 to TRBJ1-1; possibly TRBD1 for D (6 bases). V lost 2 bases and J 0 bases, leaving 10 bases between the germline ends. Germline V gene data show CDR1 as ENHRY and CDR2 as SYGVKD. This CDR3 region has 15 residues. The CDR3 protein is CAISETSGVNTEAFF. DNA of the CDR3: TGTGCCATCAGTGAGACCTCAGGGGTGAACACTGAAGCTTTCTTT.

The genes are TRBV21-1 and TRBJ2-4; the table assigns TRBD2, which was not confirmed against the DNA. TRBV21-1 is termed a pseudogene. The CDR3 consists of 10 residues. Here the CDR3 reads CASSPGLAYF. The CDR3 DNA follows: TGTGCCAGCAGCCCGGGACTAGCGTACTTC.

The chain couples TRBV4-2 to TRBJ2-1, with 11 nucleotides matching TRBD1. CDR3 length: 15 residues. V was pared by 4 bases and J by 8 bases, with 7 bases of the junction left unmatched. CDR1 LGHNA and CDR2 YNFKEQ come from the germline V gene. The CDR3 is CASSPTGQGAHEQFF. In DNA form, the CDR3 reads TGTGCCAGCAGCCCCACCGGACAGGGGGCCCATGAGCAGTTCTTC.

V is TRBV7-3 and J is TRBJ2-1, with TRBD2 identical over 7 bases. The germline gives CDR1 SGHTA, CDR2 FQGTGA. The CDR3 covers 15 residues. The J segment lost 4 bases and the V segment lost 1 base, leaving 4 bases of the junction unmatched. CDR3 protein: CASSLMGGGYNEQFF. CDR3 coding DNA: TGTGCCAGCAGCTTAATGGGGGGGGGATACAATGAGCAGTTCTTC. The complete variable domain, with remaining parts taken from reference TRBV7-3 and TRBJ2-1, reads GAGVSQTPSNKVTEKGKYVELRCDPISGHTALYWYRQSLGQGPEFLIYFQGTGAADDSGLPNDRFFAVRPEGSVSTLKIQRTERGDSAVYLCASSLMGGGYNEQFFGPGTRLTVL.

The chain couples TRBV18 to TRBJ2-3; 11 positions match TRBD1. This CDR3 is 16 amino acids long. Germline values: CDR1 KGHSH, CDR2 LQKENI. The J segment lost 5 bases and the V segment lost 2 bases, leaving 6 bases of the junction unmatched. CDR3 nucleotide sequence: TGTGCCAGCTCACCATGGGACAGGGGGAGAGAAGATACGCAGTATTTT. This translates into CASSPWDRGREDTQYF.

This clone occurred once. This sequence joins TRBV28 and TRBJ2-5; D is possibly TRBD1 (6 bases). The last part of the DNA fits TRBJ2-7 better; the J call may be wrong. CDR3 length equals 15 residues. Germline V CDR1 and CDR2: MDHEN, SYDVKM. CDR3 amino acids: CASRLQTGWLYEQYF. The CDR3 nucleotides are TGTGCCAGCAGGCTCCAGACAGGTTGGCTTTACGAGCAGTACTTC.

The chain joins TRBV28 to TRBJ1-4, with D perhaps matching TRBD1 (6 bases). The length of the CDR3 is 15 residues. Germline CDR1 reads MDHEN; CDR2 reads SYDVKM. With 6 bases removed from V and 3 bases from J, the gap between germline ends came to 14 bases. The CDR3 DNA is TGTGCCAGCAGCCTTACAGGGAGGGCTAATGAAAAACTGTTTTTT. Protein sequence: CASSLTGRANEKLFF.

The J gene is TRBJ2-2, the V gene TRBV7-3; 10 bases align to TRBD2. The junction had 0 bases not matched to a gene; V was cut back by 2 bases and J by 6 bases. This CDR3 has 14 amino acids. Germline values: CDR1 SGHTA, CDR2 FQGTGA. The CDR3 spells CASSLLAGAGELFF. The CDR3 nucleotides read TGTGCCAGCAGCTTACTAGCGGGAGCCGGGGAGCTGTTTTTT.

The rearrangement uses TRBV11-3 and TRBJ2-1; D gene uncertain. The CDR3 sequence is 14 residues long. The V and J ends lost 5 bases and 8 bases respectively, with 16 bases between them. Germline CDR1 SGHNT, CDR2 YENEEA. Written as DNA, the CDR3 is TGTGCCAGCAGCCCGCACCCGTCTATCGATGAGCAGTTCTTC. It codes for CASSPHPSIDEQFF.

The V gene is TRBV6-5, the J gene TRBJ1-1; TRBD1 matches at 7 bases. The CDR3 consists of 14 residues. Germline V lookup: CDR1 MNHEY, CDR2 SVGAGI. The ends lost 4 bases at V and 5 bases at J; junction bases unmatched: 7. The CDR3: CASSLTGDGTEAFF. The CDR3 DNA sequence: TGTGCCAGCAGTTTAACAGGGGATGGTACTGAAGCTTTCTTT.

This clone has just a few counts. V is TRBV11-2 and J is TRBJ2-2; D perhaps matches TRBD2 (6 bases). The CDR3 consists of 16 residues. V was shortened by 5 bases and J by 1 base, with 14 bases between the two germline ends. Germline assignment: CDR1 SGHAT and CDR2 FQNNGV. In nucleotides, the CDR3 is TGTGCCAGCAGCCACCGACTAGATATGAACACCGGGGAGCTGTTTTTT. Translated: CASSHRLDMNTGELFF.

The chain combines TRBV11-1 with TRBJ2-5, with a weak D call TRBD2 (5 bases). Trimming removed 3 bases from V and 2 bases from J, with 7 bases in between. The germline gives CDR1 SGHAT, CDR2 FQDESV (reference sequence). The CDR3 is 13 residues long. The CDR3 loop is CASSFRLQETQYF. DNA of the CDR3: TGTGCCAGCAGCTTCAGACTACAAGAGACCCAGTACTTC.

The DNA of the CDR3 is TGTGCCAGCAGCGACAGGGGGCGAAGTGAAGCTTTCTTT. This translates into CASSDRGRSEAFF. The rearrangement uses TRBV25-1 and TRBJ1-1; 10 nucleotides line up with TRBD1. V shed 6 bases, J shed 7 bases, and the junction held 5 bases outside the gene matches. The CDR3 totals 13 residues. Germline CDR1 reads MGHDK; CDR2 reads SYGVNS.

This clone was seen a few times. The rearrangement links TRBV7-6 to TRBJ1-5; 7 bases line up with TRBD1. Germline CDR1 is SGHVS and CDR2 is FNYEAQ. The CDR3 length is 15 residues. V shed 4 bases and J 6 bases; nucleotides not matched to a gene: 9. The CDR3 DNA follows: TGTGCCAGCAGCTCCCTGACAGGGCGCGCTCAGCCCCAGCATTTT. This codes for CASSSLTGRAQPQHF.